What follows describes a single TCR beta chain. Sequencing was performed with immunoSEQ multiplex PCR; in TCRdb, only in-frame clones are kept and a portion is missing. Here the sample spans some 290,000 clones, more than 90% being singletons. These data come from a study of blood T cell repertoires in COVID-19. The length of the CDR3 is 18 residues. The V and J ends lost 2 bases and 7 bases respectively, with 24 bases between them. CDR1 is SGHKS, CDR2 YYEKEE, per germline (reference sequence). Sequenced material: PBMCs or T cells enriched from blood (not recorded which). The receptor was isolated from a young woman who had been exposed to COVID-19. The chain joins TRBV5-5 to TRBJ2-2; D is possibly TRBD1 (6 bases). The CDR3 sequence is CASSFGPDRQLADGELFF. DNA for the CDR3: TGTGCCAGCAGCTTCGGGCCGGACAGACAACTTGCTGACGGGGAGCTGTTTTTT. Looking up the rest from reference TRBV5-5 and TRBJ2-2 gives the full variable domain: DAGVTQSPTHLIKTRGQQVTLRCSPISGHKSVSWYQQVLGQGPQFIFQYYEKEERGRGNFPDRFSARQFPNYSSELNVNALLLGDSALYLCASSFGPDRQLADGELFFGEGSRLTVL.